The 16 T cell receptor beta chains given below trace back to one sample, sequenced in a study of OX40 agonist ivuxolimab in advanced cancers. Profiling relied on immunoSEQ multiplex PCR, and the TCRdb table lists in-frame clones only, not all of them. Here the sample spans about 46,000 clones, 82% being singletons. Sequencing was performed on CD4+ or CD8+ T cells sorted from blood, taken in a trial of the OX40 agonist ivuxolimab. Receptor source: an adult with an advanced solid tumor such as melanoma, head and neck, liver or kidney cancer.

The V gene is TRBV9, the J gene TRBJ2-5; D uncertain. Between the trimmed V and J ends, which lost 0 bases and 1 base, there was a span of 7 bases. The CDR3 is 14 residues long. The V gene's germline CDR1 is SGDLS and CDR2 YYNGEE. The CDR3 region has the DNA TGTGCCAGCAGCGTAGGGGGATCCCAAGAGACCCAGTACTTC. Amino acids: CASSVGGSQETQYF.

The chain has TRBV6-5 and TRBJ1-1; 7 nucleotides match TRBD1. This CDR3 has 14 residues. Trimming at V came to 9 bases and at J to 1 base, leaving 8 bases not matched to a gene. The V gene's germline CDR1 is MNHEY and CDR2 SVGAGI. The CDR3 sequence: CASRGLGWNTEAFF. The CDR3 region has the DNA TGTGCCAGTAGGGGGCTGGGATGGAACACTGAAGCTTTCTTT.

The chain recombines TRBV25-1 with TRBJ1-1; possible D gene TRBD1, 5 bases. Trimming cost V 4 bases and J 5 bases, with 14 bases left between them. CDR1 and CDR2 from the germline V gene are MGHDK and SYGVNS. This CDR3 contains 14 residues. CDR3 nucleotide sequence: TGTGCCAGCAGTGGAAGTTGGGCAGGGACTGAAGCTTTCTTT. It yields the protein CASSGSWAGTEAFF.

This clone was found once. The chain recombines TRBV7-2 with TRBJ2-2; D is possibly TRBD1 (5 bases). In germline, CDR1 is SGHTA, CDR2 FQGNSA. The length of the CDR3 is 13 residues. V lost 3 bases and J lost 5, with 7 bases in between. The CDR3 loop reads CASSLQGTGELFF. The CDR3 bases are TGTGCCAGCAGCTTGCAGGGAACCGGGGAGCTGTTTTTT.

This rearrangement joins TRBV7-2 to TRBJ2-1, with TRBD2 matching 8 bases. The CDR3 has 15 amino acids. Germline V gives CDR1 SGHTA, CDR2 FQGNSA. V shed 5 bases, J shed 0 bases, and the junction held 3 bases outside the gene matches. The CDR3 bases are TGTGCCAGCAGCGCCGGGGGGGCCTCCTACAATGAGCAGTTCTTC. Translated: CASSAGGASYNEQFF.

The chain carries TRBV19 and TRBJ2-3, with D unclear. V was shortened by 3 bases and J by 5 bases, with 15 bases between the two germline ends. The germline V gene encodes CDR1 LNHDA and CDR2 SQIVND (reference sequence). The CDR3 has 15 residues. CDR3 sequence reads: CASSMVRQFKDTQYF. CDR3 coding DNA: TGTGCCAGTAGTATGGTGAGGCAGTTTAAAGATACGCAGTATTTT.

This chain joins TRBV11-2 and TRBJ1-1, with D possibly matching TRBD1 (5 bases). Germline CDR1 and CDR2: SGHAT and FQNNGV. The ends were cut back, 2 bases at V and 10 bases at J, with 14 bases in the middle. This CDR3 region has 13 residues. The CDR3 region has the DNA TGTGCCAGCAGCTTAAGGGTGTACAGGCCAGCTTTCTTT. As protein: CASSLRVYRPAFF.

CDR3 residues: CAWSVVPSETDTQYF. The CDR3 DNA reads as TGTGCCTGGAGTGTAGTCCCTTCGGAGACAGATACGCAGTATTTT. This rearrangement joins TRBV30 to TRBJ2-3; D is uncertain. This CDR3 contains 15 residues. The germline CDR1 and CDR2 sequences are GTSNPN and SVGIG (reference sequence). V was pared by 0 bases and J by 3 bases, with 13 bases between.

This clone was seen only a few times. CDR3 sequence reads: CASGAGSGAMYQETQYF. The CDR3, as DNA: TGTGCCTCAGGTGCGGGTAGCGGGGCCATGTACCAAGAGACCCAGTACTTC. The chain uses TRBV9 and TRBJ2-5; TRBD2 aligns across 8 bases. After removal of 10 bases from V and 0 bases from J, the junction contained 17 bases not matched to a gene. Germline V gene lookup returns CDR1 SGDLS and CDR2 YYNGEE. The CDR3 is made up of 17 amino acids.

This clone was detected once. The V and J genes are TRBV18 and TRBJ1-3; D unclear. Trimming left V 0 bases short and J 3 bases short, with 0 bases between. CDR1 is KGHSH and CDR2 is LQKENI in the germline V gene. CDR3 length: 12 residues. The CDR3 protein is CASSPPGNTIYF. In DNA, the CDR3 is TGTGCCAGCTCACCACCTGGAAACACCATATATTTT.

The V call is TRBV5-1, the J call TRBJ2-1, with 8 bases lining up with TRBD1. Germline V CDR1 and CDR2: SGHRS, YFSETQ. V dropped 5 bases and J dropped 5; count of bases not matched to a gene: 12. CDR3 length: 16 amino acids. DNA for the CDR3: TGCGCCAGCAGACAGGGCCGACAGGACAGGGACAATGAGCAGTTCTTC. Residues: CASRQGRQDRDNEQFF.

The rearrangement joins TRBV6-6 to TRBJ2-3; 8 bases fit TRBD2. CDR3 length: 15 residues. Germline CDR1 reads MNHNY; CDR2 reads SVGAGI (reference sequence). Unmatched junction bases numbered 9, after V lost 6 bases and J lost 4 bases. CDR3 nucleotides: TGTGCCAGCAGGAGCGGGGGTGGGGGGGCAGATACGCAGTATTTT. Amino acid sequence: CASRSGGGGADTQYF.

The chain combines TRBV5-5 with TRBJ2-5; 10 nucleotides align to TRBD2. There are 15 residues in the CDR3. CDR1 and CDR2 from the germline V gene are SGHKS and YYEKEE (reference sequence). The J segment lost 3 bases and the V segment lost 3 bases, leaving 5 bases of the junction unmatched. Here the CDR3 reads CASSWSGGAKETQYF. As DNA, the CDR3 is TGTGCCAGCAGCTGGAGCGGGGGGGCTAAAGAGACCCAGTACTTC.

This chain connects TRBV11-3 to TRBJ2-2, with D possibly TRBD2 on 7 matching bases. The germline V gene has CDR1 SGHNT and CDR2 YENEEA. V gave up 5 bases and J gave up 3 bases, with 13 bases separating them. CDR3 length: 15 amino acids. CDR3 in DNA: TGTGCCAGCAGCCCGTGGGGGGGCGACACCGGGGAGCTGTTTTTT. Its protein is CASSPWGGDTGELFF.

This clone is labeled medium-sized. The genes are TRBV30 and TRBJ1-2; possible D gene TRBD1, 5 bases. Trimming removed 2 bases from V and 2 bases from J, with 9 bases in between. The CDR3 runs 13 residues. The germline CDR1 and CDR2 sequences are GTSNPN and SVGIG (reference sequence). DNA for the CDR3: TGTGCCTGGAGTAGTGAGGGGAACTATGGCTACACCTTC. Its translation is CAWSSEGNYGYTF.

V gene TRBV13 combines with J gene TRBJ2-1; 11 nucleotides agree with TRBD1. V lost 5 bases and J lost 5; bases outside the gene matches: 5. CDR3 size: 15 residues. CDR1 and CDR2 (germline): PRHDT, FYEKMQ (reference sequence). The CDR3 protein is CASSPGQGGDNEQFF. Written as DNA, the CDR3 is TGTGCCAGCAGCCCGGGACAGGGGGGCGACAATGAGCAGTTCTTC.